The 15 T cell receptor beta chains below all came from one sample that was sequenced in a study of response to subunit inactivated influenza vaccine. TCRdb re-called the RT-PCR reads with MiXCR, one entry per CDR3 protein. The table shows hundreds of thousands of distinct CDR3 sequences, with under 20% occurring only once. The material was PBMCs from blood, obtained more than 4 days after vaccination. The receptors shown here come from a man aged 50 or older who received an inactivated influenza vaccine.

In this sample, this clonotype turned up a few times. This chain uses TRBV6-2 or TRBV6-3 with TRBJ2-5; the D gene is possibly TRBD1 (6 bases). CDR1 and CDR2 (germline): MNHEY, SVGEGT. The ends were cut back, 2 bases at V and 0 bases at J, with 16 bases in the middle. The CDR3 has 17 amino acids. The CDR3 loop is CASSYDTGTPYQETQYF. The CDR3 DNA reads TGTGCCAGCAGTTACGACACAGGGACACCCTACCAAGAGACCCAGTACTTC.

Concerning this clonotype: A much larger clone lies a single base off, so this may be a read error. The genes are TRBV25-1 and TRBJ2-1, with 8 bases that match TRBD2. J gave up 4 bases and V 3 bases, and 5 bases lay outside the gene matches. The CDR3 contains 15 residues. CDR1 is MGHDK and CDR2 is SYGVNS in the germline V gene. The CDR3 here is CASSDSGGIYNEQFF. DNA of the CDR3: TGTGCCAGCAGTGATTCGGGGGGGATTTACAATGAGCAGTTCTTC.

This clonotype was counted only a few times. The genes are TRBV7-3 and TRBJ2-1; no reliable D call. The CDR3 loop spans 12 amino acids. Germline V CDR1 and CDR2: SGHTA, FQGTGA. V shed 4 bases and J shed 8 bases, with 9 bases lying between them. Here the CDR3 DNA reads TGTGCCAGCAGCTCTAGACCCCATGAGCAGTTCTTC. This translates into CASSSRPHEQFF. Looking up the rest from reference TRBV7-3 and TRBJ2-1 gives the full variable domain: GAGVSQTPSNKVTEKGKYVELRCDPISGHTALYWYRQSLGQGPEFLIYFQGTGAADDSGLPNDRFFAVRPEGSVSTLKIQRTERGDSAVYLCASSSRPHEQFFGPGTRLTVL.

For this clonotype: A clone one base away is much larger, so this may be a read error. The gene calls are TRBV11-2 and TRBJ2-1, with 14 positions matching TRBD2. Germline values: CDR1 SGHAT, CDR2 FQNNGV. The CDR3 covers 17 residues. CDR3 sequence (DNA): TGTGCCAGCAGCAAAACGGGACTAGCGGGAGCCTACAATGAGCAGTCCTTC. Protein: CASSKTGLAGAYNEQSF.

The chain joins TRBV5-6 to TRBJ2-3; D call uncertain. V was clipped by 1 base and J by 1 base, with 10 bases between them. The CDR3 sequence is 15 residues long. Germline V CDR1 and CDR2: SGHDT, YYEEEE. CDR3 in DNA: TGTGCCAGCAGCTTGAGTTTAAGGGGCACAGATACGCAGTATTTT. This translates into CASSLSLRGTDTQYF.

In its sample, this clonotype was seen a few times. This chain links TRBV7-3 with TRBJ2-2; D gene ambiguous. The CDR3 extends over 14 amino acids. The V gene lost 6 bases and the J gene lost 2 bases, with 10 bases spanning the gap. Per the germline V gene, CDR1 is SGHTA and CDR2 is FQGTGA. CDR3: CASRDRLNTGELFF. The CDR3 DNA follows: TGTGCCAGCAGGGATAGGTTAAACACCGGGGAGCTGTTTTTT.

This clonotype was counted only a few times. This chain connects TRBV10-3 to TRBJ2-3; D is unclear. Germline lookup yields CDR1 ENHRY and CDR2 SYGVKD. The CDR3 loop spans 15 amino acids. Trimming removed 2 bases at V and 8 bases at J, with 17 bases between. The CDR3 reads CAISEPRTEPGTQYF. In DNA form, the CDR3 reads TGTGCCATCAGTGAGCCCAGGACGGAGCCAGGTACGCAGTATTTT.

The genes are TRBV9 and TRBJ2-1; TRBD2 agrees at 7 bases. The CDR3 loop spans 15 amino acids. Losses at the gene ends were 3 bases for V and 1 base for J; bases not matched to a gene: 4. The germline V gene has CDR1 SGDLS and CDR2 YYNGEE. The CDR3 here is CASSGGLPSYNEQFF. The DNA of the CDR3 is TGTGCCAGCAGCGGGGGACTACCTTCCTACAATGAGCAGTTCTTC.

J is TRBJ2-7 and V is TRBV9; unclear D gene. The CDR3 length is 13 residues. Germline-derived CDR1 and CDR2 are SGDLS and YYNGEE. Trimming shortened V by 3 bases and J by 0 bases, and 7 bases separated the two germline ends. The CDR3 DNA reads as TGTGCCAGCAGCGGGAGACACTCCTACGAGCAGTACTTC. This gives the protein CASSGRHSYEQYF.

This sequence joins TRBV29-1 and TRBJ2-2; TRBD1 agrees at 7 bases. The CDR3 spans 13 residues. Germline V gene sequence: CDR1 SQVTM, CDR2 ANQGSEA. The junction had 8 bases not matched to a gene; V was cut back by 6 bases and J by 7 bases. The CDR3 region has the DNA TGCAGCGTACAGGGGTTGCTTGGCGGGGAGCTGTTTTTT. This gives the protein CSVQGLLGGELFF.

The CDR3 nucleotides read TGTGCCAGCAGTTTGGGGACAGGGGTTCGAAATGAGCAGTTCTTC. Its protein is CASSLGTGVRNEQFF. This chain connects TRBV12-3 or TRBV12-4 to TRBJ2-1; the match to TRBD1 covers 10 bases. This CDR3 is built from 15 residues. J lost 7 bases, V lost 3 bases, and 6 bases had no gene match.

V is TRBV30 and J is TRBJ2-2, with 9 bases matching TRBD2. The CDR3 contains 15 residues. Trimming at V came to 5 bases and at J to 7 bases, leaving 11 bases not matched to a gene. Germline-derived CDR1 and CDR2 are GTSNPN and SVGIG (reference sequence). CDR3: CAWSPGLAHRGELFF. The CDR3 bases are TGTGCCTGGTCTCCGGGACTAGCCCACCGCGGGGAGCTGTTTTTT.

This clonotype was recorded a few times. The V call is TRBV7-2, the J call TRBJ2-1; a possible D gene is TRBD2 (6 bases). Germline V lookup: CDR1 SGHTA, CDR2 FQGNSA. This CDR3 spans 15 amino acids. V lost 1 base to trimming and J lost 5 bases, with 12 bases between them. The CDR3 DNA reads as TGTGCCAGCAGCTTAGGACGGGGGTCTCACAATGAGCAGTTCTTC. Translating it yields CASSLGRGSHNEQFF.

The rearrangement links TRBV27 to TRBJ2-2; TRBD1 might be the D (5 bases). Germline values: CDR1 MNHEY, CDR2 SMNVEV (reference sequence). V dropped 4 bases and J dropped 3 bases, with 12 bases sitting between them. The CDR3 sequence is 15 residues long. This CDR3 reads CASSYGRADTGELFF. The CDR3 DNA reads TGTGCCAGCAGTTACGGCAGGGCGGACACCGGGGAGCTGTTTTTT.

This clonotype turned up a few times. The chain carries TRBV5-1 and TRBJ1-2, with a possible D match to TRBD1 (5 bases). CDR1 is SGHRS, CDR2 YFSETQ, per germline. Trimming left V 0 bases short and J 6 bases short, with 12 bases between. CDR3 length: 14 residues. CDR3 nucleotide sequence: TGCGCCAGCAGCTTGGTGCCGGGAGGGGATGGCTACACCTTC. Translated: CASSLVPGGDGYTF.